The 26 T cell receptor beta chains given below trace back to one sample, sequenced in a study of blood T cells in healthy people across ages. Primers used in a second PCR of roughly 6 to 11 cycles were a sample-barcoded 5' primer and a J-beta primer mix. TCRdb analysed the 5' RACE reads with MiXCR anew, one entry per CDR3 protein. The table has approximately 2,000,000 distinct CDR3 sequences, roughly 43% seen once. Sequenced input: blood. The receptors shown here come from a human donor in good health.

The J gene is TRBJ2-7, the V gene TRBV3-1, with a weak D call TRBD1 (7 bases). From germline, CDR1 is LGHDT and CDR2 YNNKEL (reference sequence). V was trimmed by 3 bases and J by 5 bases, leaving 14 bases between them. The CDR3 extends over 14 amino acids. The DNA for the CDR3 is TGTGCCAGCAGCCAGGGGGGACAGCTCCACGAGCAGTACTTC. It is translated as CASSQGGQLHEQYF.

This clonotype was detected only a few times. The V gene is TRBV5-1, the J gene TRBJ2-5, with D tentatively TRBD2 (5 bases). CDR3 length equals 15 residues. From germline, CDR1 is SGHRS and CDR2 YFSETQ. Deletions cut 0 bases from V and 9 bases from J, with 18 bases between. The CDR3 here is CASSLVVGANRAQYF. Here the CDR3 DNA reads TGCGCCAGCAGCTTGGTCGTGGGAGCTAATAGGGCCCAGTACTTC. The full variable domain, completed using reference TRBV5-1 and TRBJ2-5, is KAGVTQTPRYLIKTRGQQVTLSCSPISGHRSVSWYQQTPGQGLQFLFEYFSETQRNKGNFPGRFSGRQFSNSRSEMNVSTLELGDSALYLCASSLVVGANRAQYFGPGTRLLVL.

The chain couples TRBV7-9 to TRBJ1-2; D possibly corresponds to TRBD1 (5 bases). The CDR3 is 14 residues long. Germline V gives CDR1 SEHNR, CDR2 FQNEAQ (reference sequence). V was cut by 6 bases and J by 3 bases, with 14 bases left in between. DNA of the CDR3: TGTGCCAGCAGTACACAGGACCCCCACTATGGCTACACCTTC. It translates to CASSTQDPHYGYTF.

The V gene is TRBV24-1, the J gene TRBJ2-1, with 8 bases fitting TRBD1. The V segment lost 6 bases and the J segment 12 bases; nucleotides outside the gene matches: 12. The germline gives CDR1 KGHDR, CDR2 SFDVKD. CDR3 size: 14 residues. CDR3: CATSPPGQEGGQFF. The CDR3 DNA reads TGTGCCACCAGTCCCCCGGGACAGGAGGGTGGGCAGTTCTTC.

This clonotype occurred once. V gene TRBV5-1 combines with J gene TRBJ2-3; D might be TRBD1 (5 bases). Germline V gene lookup returns CDR1 SGHRS and CDR2 YFSETQ. V was cut by 0 bases and J by 6 bases, with 17 bases left in between. This CDR3 has 16 residues. The CDR3 region has the DNA TGCGCCAGCAGCTTGGAAGGACACCCCGGTGGGGATACGCAGTATTTT. Translated: CASSLEGHPGGDTQYF.

This clonotype appeared a few times. The gene calls are TRBV3-1 and TRBJ2-7; D is possibly TRBD1 or TRBD2 (5 bases each). Germline assignment: CDR1 LGHDT and CDR2 YNNKEL (reference sequence). The CDR3 has 16 residues. Trimming shortened V by 0 bases and J by 3 bases, and 15 bases separated the two germline ends. As DNA, the CDR3 is TGTGCCAGCAGCCAAGATCATTCGGGGACGATCTACGAGCAGTACTTC. This sequence encodes CASSQDHSGTIYEQYF.

The genes are TRBV20-1 and TRBJ1-2, with D perhaps TRBD1 (6 bases). Germline lookup yields CDR1 DFQATT and CDR2 SNEGSKA (reference sequence). The CDR3 has 13 amino acids. The ends were cut back, 5 bases at V and 2 bases at J, with 12 bases in the middle. CDR3 sequence (DNA): TGCAGTGCTGTTCCTGGGACAAACTATGGCTACACCTTC. Protein: CSAVPGTNYGYTF.

The table lists this clonotype with a few counts. The chain couples TRBV5-6 to TRBJ1-2, with TRBD1 identical over 8 bases. Germline V lookup: CDR1 SGHDT, CDR2 YYEEEE. Trimming cost V 5 bases and J 7 bases; bases outside gene matches: 13. The CDR3 runs to 15 residues. The CDR3 coding sequence is TGTGCCAGCAGGGCCGGGACAGGTGTCATCCGTGGCTACACCTTC. The encoded protein is CASRAGTGVIRGYTF. Together with reference TRBV5-6 and TRBJ1-2, the CDR3 gives the full variable domain: DAGVTQSPTHLIKTRGQQVTLRCSPKSGHDTVSWYQQALGQGPQFIFQYYEEEERQRGNFPDRFSGHQFPNYSSELNVNALLLGDSALYLCASRAGTGVIRGYTFGSGTRLTVV.

The chain joins TRBV24-1 to TRBJ2-5, with D tentatively TRBD1 (6 bases). The CDR3 is 14 amino acids. The V end lost 6 bases, the J end lost 1 base, and 11 bases lay between the germline ends. Germline CDR1 reads KGHDR; CDR2 reads SFDVKD. CDR3 loop: CATSRGGFQETQYF. CDR3 sequence (DNA): TGTGCCACCAGTAGAGGGGGTTTCCAAGAGACCCAGTACTTC.

This chain connects TRBV12-5 to TRBJ1-5, with TRBD1 identical over 7 bases. Trimming at V came to 5 bases and at J to 5 bases, leaving 9 bases not matched to a gene. The CDR3 consists of 15 residues. CDR1 and CDR2 (germline): LGHNT, FRNRAP. The CDR3 DNA follows: TGTGCTAGTGGTCCCTACAGGGGCCCCGATCAGCCCCAGCATTTT. Protein product: CASGPYRGPDQPQHF.

The chain has TRBV5-4 and TRBJ2-7, with 15 bases identical to TRBD2. The CDR3 totals 16 residues. With 4 bases clipped from V and 3 bases from J, the junction kept 5 bases outside the gene matches. Per germline, CDR1 SGHNT and CDR2 YYREEE (reference sequence). The CDR3 here is CASSAGLAGGNYEQYF. The CDR3 region has the DNA TGTGCCAGCAGCGCGGGACTAGCGGGGGGCAACTACGAGCAGTACTTC.

The chain recombines TRBV9 with TRBJ2-1; 7 nucleotides line up with TRBD2. Looked up from germline, CDR1 is SGDLS and CDR2 is YYNGEE. This CDR3 region has 17 residues. Trimming at V came to 1 base and at J to 2 bases, leaving 9 bases not matched to a gene. Here the CDR3 DNA reads TGTGCCAGCAGCGTAACCGTAGCGGGTAGAACCTACAATGAGCAGTTCTTC. Protein sequence: CASSVTVAGRTYNEQFF. The whole variable domain, filled in from reference TRBV9 and TRBJ2-1, reads DSGVTQTPKHLITATGQRVTLRCSPRSGDLSVYWYQQSLDQGLQFLIQYYNGEERAKGNILERFSAQQFPDLHSELNLSSLELGDSALYFCASSVTVAGRTYNEQFFGPGTRLTVL.

Only a few counts were recorded for this clonotype. The chain uses TRBV6-2 or TRBV6-3 and TRBJ2-2; D remains unclear. Trimming left V 4 bases short and J 4 bases short, with 13 bases between. There are 15 residues in the CDR3. Per the germline V gene, CDR1 is MNHEY and CDR2 is SVGEGT. The chain's CDR3 is CASSSLEVSTGELFF. As DNA, the CDR3 is TGTGCCAGCAGTTCCCTCGAGGTTTCCACCGGGGAGCTGTTTTTT.

The chain recombines TRBV28 with TRBJ1-2, with a tentative D call TRBD1 (6 bases). This CDR3 is 18 amino acids long. Between the trimmed V and J ends, which lost 6 bases and 0 bases, there was a span of 23 bases. Germline V CDR1 and CDR2: MDHEN, SYDVKM. CDR3 in DNA: TGTGCCAGCAGCCGATTAGATCTCCGGACAGACTCTAACTATGGCTACACCTTC. Amino acids: CASSRLDLRTDSNYGYTF.

This clonotype showed up just a few times. V gene TRBV12-3 or TRBV12-4 combines with J gene TRBJ1-2; tentatively, D is TRBD1 (5 bases). The CDR3 loop spans 13 amino acids. The CDR3: CASQGARGLGYTF. The CDR3 DNA is TGTGCTAGCCAAGGCGCCCGGGGACTAGGCTACACCTTC.

The chain is built from TRBV6-6 and TRBJ2-1, with a weak D call TRBD1 (5 bases). CDR1 and CDR2 (germline): MNHNY, SVGAGI (reference sequence). V was cut by 6 bases and J by 0 bases, with 12 bases left in between. This CDR3 has 15 amino acids. CDR3 sequence (DNA): TGTGCCAGCAGGCAGGACATAAGCTCCTACAATGAGCAGTTCTTC. It is translated as CASRQDISSYNEQFF.

This chain connects TRBV6-1 to TRBJ1-2, with 8 bases that match TRBD1. Per the germline V gene, CDR1 is MNHNS and CDR2 is SASEGT. CDR3 length: 12 amino acids. V was pared by 7 bases and J by 6 bases, with 4 bases of the junction left unmatched. CDR3 in DNA: TGTGCCAGCACGGAACAGGGGGATGGCTACACCTTC. This encodes CASTEQGDGYTF.

V gene TRBV6-6 combines with J gene TRBJ1-5, with unresolved D. Germline V gene data show CDR1 as MNHNY and CDR2 as SVGAGI (reference sequence). Trimming shortened V by 4 bases and J by 7 bases, and 14 bases separated the two germline ends. CDR3 length: 14 amino acids. Here the CDR3 DNA reads TGTGCCAGCAGTTCTCAATCCGGGAGGCAGCCCCAGCATTTT. Amino acids: CASSSQSGRQPQHF.

In its sample, this clonotype was seen a few times. The chain couples TRBV7-3 to TRBJ2-7, with TRBD2 matching over 7 bases. The junction had 8 bases not matched to a gene; V was cut back by 4 bases and J by 2 bases. The germline V gene encodes CDR1 SGHTA and CDR2 FQGTGA. The CDR3 extends over 15 amino acids. The CDR3 is CASSSQAGVAYEQYF. The CDR3 coding sequence is TGTGCCAGCAGCTCCCAGGCGGGGGTCGCCTACGAGCAGTACTTC.

This clonotype occurred a few times. CDR3 loop: CATSDPLETQYF. The CDR3 DNA sequence: TGTGCCACCAGTGATCCACTGGAGACCCAGTACTTC. This chain joins TRBV24-1 and TRBJ2-5, with D hard to call. The CDR3 loop spans 12 amino acids. Germline loops: CDR1 KGHDR, CDR2 SFDVKD. V lost 3 bases, J lost 5 bases, and 6 bases lay in between.

The CDR3 sequence is CASSSYGGYNEQFF. DNA for the CDR3: TGCGCCAGCAGCTCCTATGGGGGATACAATGAGCAGTTCTTC. The chain couples TRBV5-1 to TRBJ2-1; D tentatively fits TRBD1 or TRBD2 (5 bases each). Deletions cut 3 bases from V and 4 bases from J, with 11 bases between. The germline gives CDR1 SGHRS, CDR2 YFSETQ. The CDR3 contains 14 residues.

This clonotype has more than one count but fewer than ten. V and J are TRBV13 and TRBJ2-7, with D perhaps TRBD2 (5 bases). V shed 4 bases and J shed 4 bases, with 11 bases lying between them. The germline V gene encodes CDR1 PRHDT and CDR2 FYEKMQ (reference sequence). This CDR3 comprises 13 residues. CDR3 loop: CASSSPREYEQYF. In DNA, the CDR3 is TGTGCCAGCAGCTCCCCGAGGGAGTACGAGCAGTACTTC.

The genes are TRBV7-9 and TRBJ2-3, with D possibly matching TRBD1 (5 bases). Germline V gene lookup returns CDR1 SEHNR and CDR2 FQNEAQ (reference sequence). This CDR3 is 15 amino acids long. V lost 1 base and J 6 bases, leaving 14 bases between the germline ends. CDR3 sequence reads: CASSLVLGEVDTQYF. As DNA, the CDR3 is TGTGCCAGCAGCTTAGTGCTAGGGGAAGTGGATACGCAGTATTTT.

Worth noting for this clonotype: Mismatch with germline at one junction end may stem from a read error. J is TRBJ2-7 and V is TRBV7-2, with 9 bases lining up with TRBD1. The germline V gene encodes CDR1 SGHTA and CDR2 FQGNSA. The CDR3 contains 16 residues. This CDR3 reads CAGSLAGGQGVYEQYF. The CDR3, as DNA: TGTGCCGGCAGCTTAGCAGGGGGACAGGGCGTCTACGAGCAGTACTTC.

The chain couples TRBV12-3 or TRBV12-4 to TRBJ2-7; D remains ambiguous. The V gene lost 3 bases and the J gene lost 2 bases, with 8 bases spanning the gap. CDR3 length equals 13 residues. In DNA, the CDR3 is TGTGCCAGCAGTTTTCTCGTAACCTACGAGCAGTACTTC. This sequence encodes CASSFLVTYEQYF.

This clonotype occurred many times. The V and J genes are TRBV29-1 and TRBJ2-1, with TRBD1 matching 7 bases. Germline values: CDR1 SQVTM, CDR2 ANQGSEA. This CDR3 spans 14 amino acids. The V and J ends lost 0 bases and 9 bases, in that order; junction bases with no gene match: 8. The CDR3 protein is CSVEEQGKFGEQFF. The CDR3 DNA reads as TGCAGCGTTGAAGAACAGGGGAAGTTTGGTGAGCAGTTCTTC.